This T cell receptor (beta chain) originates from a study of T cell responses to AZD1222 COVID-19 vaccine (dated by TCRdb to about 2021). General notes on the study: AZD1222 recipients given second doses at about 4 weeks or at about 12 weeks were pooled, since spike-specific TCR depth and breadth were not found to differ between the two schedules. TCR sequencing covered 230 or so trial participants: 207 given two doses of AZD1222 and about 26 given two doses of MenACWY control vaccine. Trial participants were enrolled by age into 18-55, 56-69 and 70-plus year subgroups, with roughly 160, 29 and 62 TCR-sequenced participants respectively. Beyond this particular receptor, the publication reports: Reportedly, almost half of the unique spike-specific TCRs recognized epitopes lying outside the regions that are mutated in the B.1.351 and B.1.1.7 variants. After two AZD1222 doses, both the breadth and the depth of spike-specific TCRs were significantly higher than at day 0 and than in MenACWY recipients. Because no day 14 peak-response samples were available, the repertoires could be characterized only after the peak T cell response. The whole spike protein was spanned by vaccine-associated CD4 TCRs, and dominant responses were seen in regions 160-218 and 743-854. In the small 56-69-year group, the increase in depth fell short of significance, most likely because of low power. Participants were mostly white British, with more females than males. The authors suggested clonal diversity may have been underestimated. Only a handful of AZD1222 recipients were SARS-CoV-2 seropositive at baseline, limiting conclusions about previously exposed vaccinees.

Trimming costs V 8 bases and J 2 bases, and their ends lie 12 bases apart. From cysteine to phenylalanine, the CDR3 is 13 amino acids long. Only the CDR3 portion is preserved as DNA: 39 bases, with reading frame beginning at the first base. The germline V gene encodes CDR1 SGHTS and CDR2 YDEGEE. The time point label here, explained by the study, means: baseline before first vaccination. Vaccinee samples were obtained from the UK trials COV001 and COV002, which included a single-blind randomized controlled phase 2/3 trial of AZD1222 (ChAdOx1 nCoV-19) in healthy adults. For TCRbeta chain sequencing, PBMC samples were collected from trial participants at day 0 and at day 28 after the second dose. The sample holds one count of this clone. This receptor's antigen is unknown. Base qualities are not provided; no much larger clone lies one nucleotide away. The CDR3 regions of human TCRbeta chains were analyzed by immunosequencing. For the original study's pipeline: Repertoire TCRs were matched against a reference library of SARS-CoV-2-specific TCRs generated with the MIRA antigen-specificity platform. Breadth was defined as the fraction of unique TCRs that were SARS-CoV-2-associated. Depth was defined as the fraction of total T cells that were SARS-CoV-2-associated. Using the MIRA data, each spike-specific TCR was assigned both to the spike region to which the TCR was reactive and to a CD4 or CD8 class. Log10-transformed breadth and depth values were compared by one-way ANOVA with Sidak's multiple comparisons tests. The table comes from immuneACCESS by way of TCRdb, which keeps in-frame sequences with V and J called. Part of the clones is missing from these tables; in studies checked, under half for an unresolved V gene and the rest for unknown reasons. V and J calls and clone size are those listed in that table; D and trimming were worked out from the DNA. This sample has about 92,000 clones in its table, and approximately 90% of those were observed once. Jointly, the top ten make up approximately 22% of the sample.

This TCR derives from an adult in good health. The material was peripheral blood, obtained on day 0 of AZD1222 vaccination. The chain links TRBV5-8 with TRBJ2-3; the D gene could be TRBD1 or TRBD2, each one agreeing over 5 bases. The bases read TGTGCCAGTGGGGACGGTTACACAGATACGCAGTATTTT. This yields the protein CASGDGYTDTQYF.